The 3 T cell receptor beta chains in this list originate from one sample, sequenced in a study of blood T cell repertoires in COVID-19 (dated by TCRdb to the early 2020s). The receptor library was made with the immunoSEQ multiplex PCR assay. As stored in TCRdb, this immuneACCESS dataset retains in-frame rearrangements with V and J assigned. A fraction of the clones does not appear; measured against another copy, unresolved V genes explain less than half of the discrepancy, and the remainder lacks a known reason. This sample lists 200,000 to 250,000 clones; nearly 90% were detected once. The ten most abundant clones make up 10% to 14% of the sample. Sequencing was done on a sample of PBMCs or T cells enriched from blood (not recorded which). The receptor set was obtained from a man aged 25 to 40 who had recovered from COVID-19.

V gene TRBV6-2 or TRBV6-3 combines with J gene TRBJ2-1; TRBD2 matches 8 bases. This CDR3 spans 18 amino acids. Losses at the gene ends were 6 bases for V and 3 bases for J; bases not matched to a gene: 16. Germline CDR1 MNHEY, CDR2 SVGEGT. CDR3 in amino acids: CASSELSAGGGSYNEQFF. The CDR3 DNA follows: TGTGCCAGCAGCGAGCTGTCCGCGGGGGGAGGTAGCTACAATGAGCAGTTCTTC.

CDR3 DNA: TGTGCCACCAGCAGGGAACAGTCTTATGGCTACACCTTC. Its translation: CATSREQSYGYTF. The gene calls are TRBV15 and TRBJ1-2, with D unclear. The CDR3 runs to 13 residues. The germline gives CDR1 LNHNV, CDR2 YYDKDF (reference sequence). With 3 bases removed from V and 5 bases from J, the gap between germline ends came to 10 bases.

The chain joins TRBV3-1 (or the pseudogene TRBV3-2) to TRBJ2-3; 10 bases fit TRBD1. Germline trimming cut 4 bases from V and 1 base from J; bases unmatched to any gene: 5. CDR1 and CDR2 from the germline V gene are LGHDT and YNNKEL (reference sequence). The length of the CDR3 is 16 residues. The CDR3 DNA follows: TGTGCCAGCAGCCTACCGGGGACAGGGGGCACAGATACGCAGTATTTT. This codes for CASSLPGTGGTDTQYF.